What follows are 13 T cell receptor beta chains derived from one specimen sequenced in a study of early T cells in non-severe SARS-CoV-2 infection. TCRdb reanalysed the 5' RACE reads using MiXCR and keeps one entry per CDR3 protein. The profile covers under 140,000 distinct CDR3 sequences, with over 9.5% appearing a single time and less than 4.5% taken by the ten largest. Sample: whole blood, taken at baseline. The receptor source for this set is an adult who was a healthcare worker with PCR-confirmed SARS-CoV-2 infection or an uninfected control (not recorded which).

The rearrangement joins TRBV3-1 to TRBJ1-1; D might be TRBD1 (5 bases). Trimming pared 5 bases from V and 5 bases from J, leaving 15 bases between. Germline V CDR1 and CDR2: LGHDT, YNNKEL (reference sequence). CDR3 length: 14 residues. CDR3 sequence (DNA): TGTGCCAGCAGCTTTGGACGGGACGGTACTGAAGCTTTCTTT. This encodes CASSFGRDGTEAFF. Drawing the rest from reference TRBV3-1 and TRBJ1-1, the complete variable domain is DTAVSQTPKYLVTQMGNDKSIKCEQNLGHDTMYWYKQDSKKFLKIMFSYNNKELIINETVPNRFSPKSPDKAHLNLHINSLELGDSAVYFCASSFGRDGTEAFFGQGTRLTVV.

The sample holds many counts of this clonotype. The rearrangement uses TRBV6-6 and TRBJ2-1; the D gene is possibly TRBD2 (5 bases). Trimming stripped 6 bases from V and 0 bases from J, with 12 bases between. Germline loops: CDR1 MNHNY, CDR2 SVGAGI (reference sequence). The CDR3 loop spans 15 amino acids. This chain's CDR3 is CASREDGSSYNEQFF. In DNA, the CDR3 is TGTGCCAGCAGGGAGGACGGAAGCTCCTACAATGAGCAGTTCTTC.

The rearrangement joins TRBV28 to TRBJ2-7; 9 bases fit TRBD2. Germline CDR1 reads MDHEN; CDR2 reads SYDVKM. The V segment lost 8 bases and the J segment 2 bases; nucleotides outside the gene matches: 7. The CDR3 runs 14 residues. Here the CDR3 reads CASATSGKPYEQYF. In nucleotides, the CDR3 is TGTGCCAGCGCGACTAGCGGCAAGCCCTACGAGCAGTACTTC.

The V and J genes are TRBV29-1 and TRBJ1-1; 8 nucleotides match TRBD1. The V gene end was trimmed by 2 bases and the J gene end by 4 bases; junction bases not matched to a gene: 6. Germline CDR1 and CDR2: SQVTM and ANQGSEA. There are 14 residues in the CDR3. DNA for the CDR3: TGCAGCGTTGAACCTGGACAGGGAGGCACTGAAGCTTTCTTT. Translating it yields CSVEPGQGGTEAFF. The full variable domain, rest sourced from reference TRBV29-1 and TRBJ1-1, is SAVISQKPSRDICQRGTSLTIQCQVDSQVTMMFWYRQQPGQSLTLIATANQGSEATYESGFVIDKFPISRPNLTFSTLTVSNMSPEDSSIYLCSVEPGQGGTEAFFGQGTRLTVV.

This clonotype was seen a handful of times. The chain joins TRBV9 to TRBJ2-1, with TRBD1 matching 7 bases. Trimming took 0 bases from V and 2 from J; bases not matched to a gene: 5. The germline V gene has CDR1 SGDLS and CDR2 YYNGEE. There are 16 residues in the CDR3. In nucleotides, the CDR3 is TGTGCCAGCAGCGTAGCTACAGGGGAACCCTACAATGAGCAGTTCTTC. Translating gives CASSVATGEPYNEQFF.

This clonotype turned up a few times. This chain connects TRBV7-2 to TRBJ1-2; the match to TRBD1 covers 8 bases. This CDR3 region has 15 residues. Germline trimming cut 2 bases from V and 7 bases from J; bases unmatched to any gene: 9. Per the germline V gene, CDR1 is SGHTA and CDR2 is FQGNSA. The CDR3 loop is CASSLRRQGAGGYTF. As DNA, the CDR3 is TGTGCCAGCAGCTTAAGGCGTCAGGGGGCAGGTGGCTACACCTTC.

This clonotype was observed a few times. The genes are TRBV2 and TRBJ1-6; D might be TRBD1 (6 bases). The germline V gene encodes CDR1 SNHLY and CDR2 FYNNEI. This CDR3 region has 14 residues. Trimming removed 3 bases from V and 5 bases from J, with 8 bases in between. CDR3 residues: CASSEGAHNSPLHF. Here the CDR3 DNA reads TGTGCCAGCAGTGAGGGGGCCCATAATTCACCCCTCCACTTT.

As for this clonotype: A much larger clone is a single base away; this may be a read error. The gene calls are TRBV25-1 and TRBJ2-7, with D hard to call. Trimming cost V 3 bases and J 1 base, with 1 base left between them. From germline, CDR1 is MGHDK and CDR2 SYGVNS. The CDR3 is made up of 11 amino acids. The CDR3 DNA sequence: TGTGCCAGCAGTGATTCCTACGAGCAGTACTTC. Amino acids: CASSDSYEQYF.

Ten or more counts support this clonotype. The chain carries TRBV7-6 and TRBJ2-7, with D perhaps matching TRBD1 or TRBD2 (7 bases each). V lost 7 bases and J lost 3, with 13 bases in between. This CDR3 contains 13 residues. Germline loops: CDR1 SGHVS, CDR2 FNYEAQ. The CDR3 nucleotides are TGTGCCAGCACCCAGGGGGGGGGCTACGAGCAGTACTTC. Protein sequence: CASTQGGGYEQYF.

The chain links TRBV19 to TRBJ1-4; 7 nucleotides align to TRBD1. In germline, CDR1 is LNHDA, CDR2 SQIVND (reference sequence). The CDR3 extends over 15 amino acids. Trimming took 2 bases from V and 7 from J; bases not matched to a gene: 7. The DNA for the CDR3 is TGTGCCAGTAGTATATTCCAGGGGGTTGGTGAAAAACTGTTTTTT. Protein sequence: CASSIFQGVGEKLFF.

This clonotype was counted only a few times. The rearrangement joins TRBV5-5 to TRBJ2-2; D remains ambiguous. CDR1 and CDR2 from the germline V gene are SGHKS and YYEKEE (reference sequence). This CDR3 spans 13 amino acids. Trimming shortened V by 1 base and J by 5 bases, and 6 bases separated the two germline ends. CDR3 nucleotides: TGTGCCAGCAGCTTGATGAGGACCGGGGAGCTGTTTTTT. It is translated as CASSLMRTGELFF.

This clonotype was detected only a few times. This chain joins TRBV29-1 and TRBJ2-1; possible D gene TRBD2, 6 bases. The CDR3 totals 13 residues. Trimming shortened V by 7 bases and J by 3 bases, and 13 bases separated the two germline ends. Per germline, CDR1 SQVTM and CDR2 ANQGSEA. CDR3 amino acids: CSAGGRDYNEQFF. The CDR3 DNA follows: TGCAGCGCCGGGGGTCGGGACTACAATGAGCAGTTCTTC.

The chain couples TRBV2 to TRBJ1-1; tentatively, D is TRBD1 (5 bases). V lost 3 bases and J lost 4, with 9 bases in between. Germline V lookup: CDR1 SNHLY, CDR2 FYNNEI. The CDR3 is 13 amino acids. The CDR3: CASSDRAGTEAFF. CDR3 bases: TGTGCCAGCAGTGACAGGGCCGGCACTGAAGCTTTCTTT.